The 5 T cell receptor beta chains in this list originate from one sample, sequenced in a study of cytomegalovirus exposure and HLA in healthy donors. PCR was performed using 60 Vbeta and 13 Jbeta primers. Here immunoSEQ multiplex PCR was the method, and the copy in TCRdb shows in-frame clones only, minus some. This table has about 110,000 clones, 71% appearing once. The sample comprised PBMCs. These receptors originate from a female donor in good health and CMV-seronegative.

This clone was found a few times. V and J are TRBV7-8 and TRBJ2-5; possibly TRBD2 for D (7 bases). The germline V and J ends were trimmed by 5 bases and 4 bases, with 17 bases remaining between them. In germline, CDR1 is SGHVS, CDR2 FQNEAQ. The CDR3 runs 15 residues. The CDR3 protein is CASSPSGGGGETQYF. DNA of the CDR3: TGTGCCAGCAGCCCTAGCGGAGGAGGGGGAGAGACCCAGTACTTC. Together with reference TRBV7-8 and TRBJ2-5, the CDR3 gives the full variable domain: GAGVSQSPRYKVAKRGQDVALRCDPISGHVSLFWYQQALGQGPEFLTYFQNEAQLDKSGLPSDRFFAERPEGSVSTLKIQRTQQEDSAVYLCASSPSGGGGETQYFGPGTRLLVL.

V is TRBV5-5 and J is TRBJ1-2, with D perhaps matching TRBD1 (5 bases). This CDR3 has 14 amino acids. V was shortened by 0 bases and J by 4 bases, with 10 bases between the two germline ends. Looked up from germline, CDR1 is SGHKS and CDR2 is YYEKEE (reference sequence). The CDR3 spells CASSLGQRVYGYTF. DNA for the CDR3: TGTGCCAGCAGCTTGGGACAGAGAGTCTATGGCTACACCTTC.

The chain joins TRBV19 to TRBJ1-2; D is possibly TRBD1 (5 bases). This CDR3 spans 12 amino acids. With 10 bases removed from V and 5 bases from J, the gap between germline ends came to 14 bases. The germline V gene has CDR1 LNHDA and CDR2 SQIVND (reference sequence). The DNA for the CDR3 is TGTGCCACCCGGGGGTATACGTATGGCTACACCTTC. Residues: CATRGYTYGYTF.

The chain couples TRBV11-2 to TRBJ2-1; 9 bases are a match to TRBD2. Looked up from germline, CDR1 is SGHAT and CDR2 is FQNNGV. This CDR3 contains 15 residues. The V gene end was trimmed by 2 bases and the J gene end by 8 bases; junction bases not matched to a gene: 7. Here the CDR3 reads CASSLSGSGSHEQFF. The CDR3 region has the DNA TGTGCCAGCAGCTTATCGGGTAGCGGGAGCCATGAGCAGTTCTTC.

The CDR3 bases are TGTGCCAGCAGGGGGGACAGTAAGAACTATGGCTACACCTTC. It codes for CASRGDSKNYGYTF. V is TRBV28 and J is TRBJ1-2; TRBD1 agrees at 7 bases. The CDR3 sequence is 14 residues long. The J segment lost 2 bases and the V segment lost 6 bases, leaving 6 bases of the junction unmatched. Germline V gene lookup returns CDR1 MDHEN and CDR2 SYDVKM.